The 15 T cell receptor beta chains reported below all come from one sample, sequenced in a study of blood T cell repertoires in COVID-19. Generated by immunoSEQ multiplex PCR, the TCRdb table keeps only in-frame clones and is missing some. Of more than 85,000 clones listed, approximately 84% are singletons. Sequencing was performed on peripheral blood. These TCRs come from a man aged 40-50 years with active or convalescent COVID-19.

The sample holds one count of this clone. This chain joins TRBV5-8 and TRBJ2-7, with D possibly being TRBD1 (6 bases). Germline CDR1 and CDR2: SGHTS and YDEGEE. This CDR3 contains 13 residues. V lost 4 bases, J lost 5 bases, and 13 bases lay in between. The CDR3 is CASSQTGFNEQYF. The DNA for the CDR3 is TGTGCCAGCAGCCAAACAGGGTTCAACGAGCAGTACTTC.

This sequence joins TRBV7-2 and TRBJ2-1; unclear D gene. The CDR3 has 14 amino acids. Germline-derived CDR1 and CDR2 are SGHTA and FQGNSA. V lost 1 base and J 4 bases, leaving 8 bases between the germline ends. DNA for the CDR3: TGTGCCAGCAGCTTAGTCCCCAGATACAATGAGCAGTTCTTC. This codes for CASSLVPRYNEQFF.

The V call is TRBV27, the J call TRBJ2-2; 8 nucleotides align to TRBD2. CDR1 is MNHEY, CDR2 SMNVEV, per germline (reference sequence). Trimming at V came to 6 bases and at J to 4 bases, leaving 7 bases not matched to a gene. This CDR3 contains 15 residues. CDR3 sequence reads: CASSTGGRSTGELFF. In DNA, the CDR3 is TGTGCCAGCAGCACGGGGGGGCGAAGCACCGGGGAGCTGTTTTTT.

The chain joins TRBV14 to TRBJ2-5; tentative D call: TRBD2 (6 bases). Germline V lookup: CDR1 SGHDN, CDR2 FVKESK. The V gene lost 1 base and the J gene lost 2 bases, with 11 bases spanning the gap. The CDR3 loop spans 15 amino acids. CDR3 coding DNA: TGTGCCAGCAGCCAAGTGCGGGGAGGACAAGAGACCCAGTACTTC. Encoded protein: CASSQVRGGQETQYF.

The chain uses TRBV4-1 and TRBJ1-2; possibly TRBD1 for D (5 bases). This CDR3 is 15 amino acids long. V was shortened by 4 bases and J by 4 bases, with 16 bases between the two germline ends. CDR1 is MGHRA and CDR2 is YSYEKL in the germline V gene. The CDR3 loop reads CASSRGGVEVYGYTF. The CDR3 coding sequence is TGCGCCAGCAGCCGCGGAGGGGTGGAGGTCTATGGCTACACCTTC.

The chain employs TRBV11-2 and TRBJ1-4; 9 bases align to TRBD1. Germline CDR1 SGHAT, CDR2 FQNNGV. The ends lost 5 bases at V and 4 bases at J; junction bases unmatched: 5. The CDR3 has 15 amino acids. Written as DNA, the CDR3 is TGTGCCAGCAGCCAAGGGACAGGGCGTAATGAAAAACTGTTTTTT. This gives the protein CASSQGTGRNEKLFF.

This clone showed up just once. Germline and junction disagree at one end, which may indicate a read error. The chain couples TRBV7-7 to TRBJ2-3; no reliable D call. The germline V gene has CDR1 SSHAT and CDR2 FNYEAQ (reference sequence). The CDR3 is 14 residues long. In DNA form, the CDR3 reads TGTGCTAGCAGCTTGAGCAGGAACACAGATACGCAGTATTTT. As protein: CASSLSRNTDTQYF.

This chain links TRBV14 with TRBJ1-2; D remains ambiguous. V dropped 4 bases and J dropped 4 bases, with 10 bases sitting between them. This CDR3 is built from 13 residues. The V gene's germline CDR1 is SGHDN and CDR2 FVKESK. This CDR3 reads CASSRGVSYGYTF. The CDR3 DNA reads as TGTGCCAGCAGCCGGGGAGTGAGCTATGGCTACACCTTC.

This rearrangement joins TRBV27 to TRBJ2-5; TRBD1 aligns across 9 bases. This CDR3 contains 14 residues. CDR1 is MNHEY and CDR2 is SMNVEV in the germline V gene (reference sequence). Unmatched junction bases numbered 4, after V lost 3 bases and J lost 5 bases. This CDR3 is CASSFTGGRETQYF. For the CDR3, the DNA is TGTGCCAGCAGTTTTACAGGGGGCAGGGAGACCCAGTACTTC.

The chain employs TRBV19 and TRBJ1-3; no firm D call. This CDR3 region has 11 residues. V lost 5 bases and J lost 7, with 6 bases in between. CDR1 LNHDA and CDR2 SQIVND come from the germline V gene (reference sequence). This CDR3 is CASSAENTIYF. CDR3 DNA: TGTGCCAGTAGTGCGGAGAACACCATATATTTT.

The CDR3 DNA follows: TGTGCCAGCAGTTACTCGAGGCCTAGCGCGTACAATGAGCAGTTCTTC. It yields the protein CASSYSRPSAYNEQFF. The chain employs TRBV6-2 or TRBV6-3 and TRBJ2-1, with a tentative D call TRBD2 (6 bases). Germline V lookup: CDR1 MNHEY, CDR2 SVGEGT. The CDR3 sequence is 16 residues long. Between the trimmed V and J ends, which lost 0 bases and 4 bases, there was a span of 13 bases.

The CDR3 DNA sequence: TGCGCCAGCAGCTTGAATCCTCAGGGGGCGGCTAATGAAAAACTGTTTTTT. It specifies CASSLNPQGAANEKLFF. The V call is TRBV5-1, the J call TRBJ1-4, with 8 bases lining up with TRBD1. Germline CDR1 and CDR2: SGHRS and YFSETQ. V trimming: 1 base; J trimming: 3 bases; junction bases outside the gene matches: 8. CDR3 length: 17 amino acids.

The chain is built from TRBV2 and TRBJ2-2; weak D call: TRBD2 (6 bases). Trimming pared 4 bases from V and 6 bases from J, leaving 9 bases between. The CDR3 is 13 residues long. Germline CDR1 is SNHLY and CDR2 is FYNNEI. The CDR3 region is CASSVTGAGELFF. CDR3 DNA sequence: TGTGCCAGCAGTGTGACGGGGGCCGGGGAGCTGTTTTTT.

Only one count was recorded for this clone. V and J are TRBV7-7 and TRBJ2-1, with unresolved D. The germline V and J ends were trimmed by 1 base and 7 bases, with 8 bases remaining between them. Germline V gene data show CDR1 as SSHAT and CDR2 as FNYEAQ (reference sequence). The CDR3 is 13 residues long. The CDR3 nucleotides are TGTGCCAGCAGCTTAGATCGTGCGAATGAGCAGTTCTTC. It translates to CASSLDRANEQFF.

Written as DNA, the CDR3 is TGTGCCACCAGCAGAGACAGGGCGAACACTGAAGCTTTCTTT. It codes for CATSRDRANTEAFF. V is TRBV15 and J is TRBJ1-1; possibly TRBD1 for D (5 bases). CDR1 LNHNV and CDR2 YYDKDF come from the germline V gene (reference sequence). Trimming stripped 0 bases from V and 1 base from J, with 6 bases between. There are 14 residues in the CDR3.